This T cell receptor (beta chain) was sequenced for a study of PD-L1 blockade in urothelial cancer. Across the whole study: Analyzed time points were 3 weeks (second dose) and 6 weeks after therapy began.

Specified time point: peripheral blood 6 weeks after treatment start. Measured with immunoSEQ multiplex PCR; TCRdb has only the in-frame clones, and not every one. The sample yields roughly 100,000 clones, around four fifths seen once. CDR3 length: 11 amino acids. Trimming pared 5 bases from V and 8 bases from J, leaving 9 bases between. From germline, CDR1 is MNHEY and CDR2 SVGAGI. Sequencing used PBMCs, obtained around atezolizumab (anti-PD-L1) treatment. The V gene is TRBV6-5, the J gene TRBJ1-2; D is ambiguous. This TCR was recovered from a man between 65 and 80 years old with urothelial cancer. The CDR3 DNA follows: TGTGCCAGCAGTCCCGGTGAAGGCTACACCTTC. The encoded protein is CASSPGEGYTF.